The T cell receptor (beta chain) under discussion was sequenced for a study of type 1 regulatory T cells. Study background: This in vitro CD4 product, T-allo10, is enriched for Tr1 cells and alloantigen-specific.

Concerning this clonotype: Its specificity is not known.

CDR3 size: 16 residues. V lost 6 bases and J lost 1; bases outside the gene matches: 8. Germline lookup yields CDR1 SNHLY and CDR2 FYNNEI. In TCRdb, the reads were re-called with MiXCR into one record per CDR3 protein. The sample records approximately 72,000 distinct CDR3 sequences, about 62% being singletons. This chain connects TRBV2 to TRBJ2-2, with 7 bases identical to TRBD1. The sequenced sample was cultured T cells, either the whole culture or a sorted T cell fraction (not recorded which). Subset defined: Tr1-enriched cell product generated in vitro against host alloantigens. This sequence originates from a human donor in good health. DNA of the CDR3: TGTGCCAGCAGCCAATCGGGACAGAAGAACACCGGGGAGCTGTTTTTT. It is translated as CASSQSGQKNTGELFF.